This record concerns one T cell receptor beta chain sequence. Its target is not known. This entry belongs to a study of graft-versus-host responses after intestinal transplantation. Study in general: Anti-thymocyte globulin induction was given to all recipients, followed by tacrolimus and steroids for about 3 years. Study-wide results and caveats: Peak circulating GvH clone levels were associated with early post-transplant HvG declines.

Germline V CDR1 and CDR2: MNHEY, SVGAGI. V trimming: 2 bases; J trimming: 7 bases; junction bases outside the gene matches: 2. The CDR3 covers 13 residues. Clones were sequenced by immunoSEQ multiplex PCR, and TCRdb holds only the in-frame ones, with some missing. The sample contains over 85,000 clones, 91% of which appear only once. The sequence was collected from a human donor who was the organ donor for an intestinal transplant. Sequences were derived from unstimulated CD4+ T cells sorted from spleen or lymph node cells, sampled before transplant. The chain joins TRBV6-5 to TRBJ1-2; 9 nucleotides line up with TRBD1. The CDR3: CASSYETGGGYTF. In DNA form, the CDR3 reads TGTGCCAGCAGTTACGAGACAGGGGGTGGCTACACCTTC.